Listed below are T cell receptor beta chains from one sample, sequenced in a study of T-cell reconstitution after alpha-beta-depleted transplantation in children. From the PCR reads, TCRdb called clonotypes with MiXCR, one entry per CDR3 protein. The profile shows around 78,000 distinct CDR3 sequences, 13% to 15% of them singletons. The source was PBMCs, mostly from graft donor cells, collected 180 days after TCRalphabeta/CD19-depleted stem cell transplant. Receptors were obtained from a male patient between 2 and 9 years old who had a stem cell transplant for acute lymphoblastic leukemia, so the T cells may come from the graft donor. The CDR3 runs from the conserved cysteine through the conserved F or W. D genes are given only for firm matches. Clone size, where shown, is once, few, many, or a class for clones that have expanded.

D gene | J gene | clone size | V gene | CDR3 protein | CDR3 DNA
- | TRBJ2-1 | - | TRBV6-2/TRBV6-3 | CASSYKRQEETDNEQFF | TGTGCCAGCAGTTATAAGAGACAGGAAGAGACAGACAATGAGCAGTTCTTC
TRBD1 | TRBJ2-3 | many | TRBV10-3 | CAIGTGATDTQYF | TGTGCCATCGGGACAGGGGCCACAGATACGCAGTATTTT
- | TRBJ1-5 | - | TRBV20-1 | CSARVANEFGGGNQPQHF | TGCAGTGCTAGAGTAGCCAACGAGTTCGGAGGGGGAAATCAGCCCCAGCATTTT
- | TRBJ2-5 | few | TRBV7-7 | CASSLGPKETQYF | TGTGCCAGCAGCTTAGGTCCCAAGGAGACCCAGTACTTC
- | TRBJ1-2 | - | TRBV4-3 | CASSQGGRVIRKYNYGYTF | TGCGCCAGCAGCCAAGGGGGGAGGGTTATCAGGAAATATAACTATGGCTACACCTTC
- | TRBJ2-1 | - | TRBV2 | CAFSPGDRSSYNEQFF | TGTGCCTTCAGTCCGGGGGACCGGAGCTCCTACAATGAGCAGTTCTTC
- | TRBJ2-1 | few | TRBV9 | CASSVEGTGWSGRRNEQFF | TGTGCCAGCAGCGTAGAGGGGACAGGCTGGAGCGGGAGAAGGAATGAGCAGTTCTTC
- | TRBJ1-5 | few | TRBV9 | CASSVEGRVNQPQHF | TGTGCCAGCAGCGTAGAGGGTCGGGTCAATCAGCCCCAGCATTTT
TRBD1 | TRBJ1-5 | - | TRBV4-3 | CASSQPQGTQPQHF | TGCGCCAGCAGCCAACCACAGGGGACTCAGCCCCAGCATTTT
- | TRBJ2-7 | many | TRBV20-1 | CSARELRQGSEQYF | TGCAGTGCTAGAGAGTTGCGCCAAGGGAGCGAGCAGTACTTC
- | TRBJ2-7 | few | TRBV5-6 | CASSLSESYEQYF | TGTGCCAGCAGCTTGTCGGAATCCTACGAGCAGTACTTC
- | TRBJ2-1 | once | TRBV29-1 | CSSGLSSYNEQLF | TGCAGCTCCGGCCTGAGCTCCTACAATGAGCAGTTGTTC
- | TRBJ2-2 | few | TRBV5-1 | CASSLGTSGELFF | TGCGCCAGCAGCCTGGGGACATCCGGGGAGCTGTTTTTT
- | TRBJ1-5 | - | TRBV4-2 | CASSQPGGGSNQPQHF | TGTGCCAGCAGCCAGCCCGGAGGGGGTAGCAATCAGCCCCAGCATTTT